This T cell receptor beta chain appears in the sequencing data of a study of graft-versus-host responses after intestinal transplantation. TCRdb's copy holds only in-frame clones and misses some; the assay was immunoSEQ multiplex PCR. The sample includes about 94,000 clones, around nine tenths of them seen just once. A note on this clone: As yet, its antigen is unknown.

Sequencing was performed on unstimulated CD8+ T cells sorted from spleen or lymph node cells, taken before intestinal transplant. This sequence originates from a human donor who received an intestinal transplant.

The DNA of the CDR3 is TGTGCCAGCGCCGACTGGGACTATGGCTACACCTTC. Its translation is CASADWDYGYTF. The chain is built from TRBV6-5 and TRBJ1-2; D is ambiguous. CDR3 length: 12 residues. V gave up 8 bases and J gave up 3 bases, with 10 bases separating them. The V gene's germline CDR1 is MNHEY and CDR2 SVGAGI.